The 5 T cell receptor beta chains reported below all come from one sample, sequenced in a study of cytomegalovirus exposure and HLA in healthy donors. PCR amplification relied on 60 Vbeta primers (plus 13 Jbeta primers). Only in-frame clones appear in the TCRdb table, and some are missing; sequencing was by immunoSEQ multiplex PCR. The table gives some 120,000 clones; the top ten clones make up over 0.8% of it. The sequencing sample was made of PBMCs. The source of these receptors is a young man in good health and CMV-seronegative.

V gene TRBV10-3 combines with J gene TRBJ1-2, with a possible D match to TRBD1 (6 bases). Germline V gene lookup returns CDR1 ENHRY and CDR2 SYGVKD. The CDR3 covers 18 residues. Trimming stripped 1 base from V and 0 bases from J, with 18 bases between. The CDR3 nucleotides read TGTGCCATCAGTGAGTGGGTGGGTCAGGGGCGCTCTAACTATGGCTACACCTTC. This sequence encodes CAISEWVGQGRSNYGYTF.

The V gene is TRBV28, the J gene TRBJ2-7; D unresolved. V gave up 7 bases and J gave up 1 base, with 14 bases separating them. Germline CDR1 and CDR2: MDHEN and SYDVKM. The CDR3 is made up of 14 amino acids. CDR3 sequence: CASTLRFGSYEQYF. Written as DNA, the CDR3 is TGTGCCAGCACCCTTAGATTCGGTTCCTACGAGCAGTACTTC.

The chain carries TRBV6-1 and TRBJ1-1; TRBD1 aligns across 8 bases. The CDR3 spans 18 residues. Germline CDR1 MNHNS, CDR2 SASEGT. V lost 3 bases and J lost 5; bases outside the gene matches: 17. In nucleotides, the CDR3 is TGTGCCAGCAGTGATGTGTCGTTCAGGGGGCTTAGGTGGACTGAAGCTTTCTTT. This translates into CASSDVSFRGLRWTEAFF.

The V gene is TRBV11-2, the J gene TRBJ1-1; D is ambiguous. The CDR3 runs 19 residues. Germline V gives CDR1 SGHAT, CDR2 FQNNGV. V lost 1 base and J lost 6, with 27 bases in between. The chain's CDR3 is CASSLVGQTGIIRSSEAFF. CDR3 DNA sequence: TGTGCCAGCAGCTTAGTTGGGCAAACCGGGATTATACGCTCGTCTGAAGCTTTCTTT.

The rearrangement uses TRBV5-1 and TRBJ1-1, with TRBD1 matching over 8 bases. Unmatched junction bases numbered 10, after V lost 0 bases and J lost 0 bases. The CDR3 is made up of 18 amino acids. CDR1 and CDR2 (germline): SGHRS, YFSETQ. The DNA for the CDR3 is TGCGCCAGCAGCTTGGCCGGGACAGGCCTTGGAATGAACACTGAAGCTTTCTTT. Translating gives CASSLAGTGLGMNTEAFF.